A selection of T cell receptor beta chains follows, all from one sample in a study of response to subunit inactivated influenza vaccine. Via MiXCR, TCRdb re-called the RT-PCR reads, giving one row per CDR3 protein. The data contain under 950,000 distinct CDR3 sequences, around 20% of them singletons. The source was PBMCs from blood, collected 4 to 6 days after vaccination. These receptors originate from a man aged 45-65 years who received an inactivated influenza vaccine. CDR3s include the opening cysteine and the closing phenylalanine or tryptophan. A D gene is named only where the DNA matches it firmly. Clone size, where shown, is once, few, many, or a class for clones that have expanded.

j_call v_call d_call clone_size cdr3_aa cdr3_nt
TRBJ2-4 TRBV29-1 TRBD2 few CSVSGTSGGSVRIQYF TGCAGCGTTTCCGGGACTAGCGGGGGTTCGGTACGGATTCAGTACTTC
TRBJ2-7 TRBV7-2 - few CASSRRFDEQYF TGTGCCAGCAGCCGGAGGTTCGACGAGCAGTACTTC
TRBJ2-7 TRBV28 TRBD2 - CASGTSARREQYF TGTGCCAGCGGGACTAGCGCCCGAAGGGAGCAGTACTTC
TRBJ1-2 TRBV29-1 - few CSGGGPSYGYTF TGCAGCGGGGGGGGACCGAGCTATGGCTACACCTTC
TRBJ2-1 TRBV5-1 - few CASSFDEGQFF TGCGCCAGCAGCTTTGATGAGGGGCAGTTCTTC
TRBJ1-1 TRBV30 - - CAWSGPEAFF TGTGCCTGGAGTGGACCGGAAGCTTTCTTT
TRBJ2-5 TRBV7-9 - - CASSLPQPGVSETQYF TGTGCCAGCAGCTTACCTCAACCGGGGGTTTCGGAGACCCAGTACTTC
TRBJ1-1 TRBV20-1 - many CSARVWRSEAFF TGCAGTGCTAGAGTGTGGAGATCTGAAGCTTTCTTT
TRBJ1-2 TRBV5-1 - - CASSPGRGFNGYTF TGCGCCAGCAGCCCCGGCCGGGGGTTCAACGGCTACACCTTC
TRBJ2-1 TRBV12-3/TRBV12-4 TRBD2 - CASSLAGGLSYNEQFF TGTGCCAGCAGTTTGGCGGGGGGCCTCTCCTACAATGAGCAGTTCTTC
TRBJ2-1 TRBV12-3/TRBV12-4 TRBD2 - CASSGLTSGEQFF TGTGCCAGCAGTGGCCTAACTAGCGGGGAGCAGTTCTTC
TRBJ2-1 TRBV7-2 TRBD2 - CASSFSLAGGSYNEQFF TGTGCCAGCAGCTTCTCCCTAGCGGGAGGATCCTACAATGAGCAGTTCTTC
TRBJ2-1 TRBV29-1 - - CSVATDTDNEQFF TGCAGCGTCGCTACCGACACAGACAATGAGCAGTTCTTC
TRBJ2-6 TRBV30 TRBD2 few CAWSLGGAAGANVLTF TGTGCCTGGAGTCTGGGAGGGGCGGCTGGGGCCAACGTCCTGACTTTC
TRBJ2-2 TRBV6-2/TRBV6-3 - few CASSYDGARGKIFGTGELFF TGTGCCAGCAGTTACGATGGGGCCAGGGGAAAAATTTTCGGGACCGGGGAGCTGTTTTTT
TRBJ2-7 TRBV18 - - CASSPLGGGYEQYF TGTGCCAGCTCACCACTAGGGGGAGGTTACGAGCAGTACTTC
TRBJ1-6 TRBV12-3/TRBV12-4 - - CASSLRAGLGMRSASSPLHF TGTGCCAGCAGTTTGAGGGCAGGGTTAGGGATGAGATCCGCCTCTTCACCCCTCCACTTT
TRBJ1-4 TRBV7-9 TRBD1 few CASSRQGGGEKLFF TGTGCCAGCAGCAGACAGGGGGGAGGCGAAAAACTGTTTTTT
TRBJ2-7 TRBV12-3/TRBV12-4 - many CASSFSGRKDEQYF TGTGCCAGCAGTTTTTCGGGCAGAAAGGACGAGCAGTACTTC
TRBJ2-1 TRBV5-1 TRBD2 - CASSLAGTTNNEQFF TGCGCCAGCAGCTTGGCCGGGACTACTAACAATGAGCAGTTCTTC
TRBJ2-5 TRBV6-2/TRBV6-3 - - CASSYVGQTQYF TGTGCCAGCAGTTACGTGGGACAGACCCAGTACTTC
TRBJ2-7 TRBV7-2 - once CASSRVGGSHEQYF TGTGCCAGCAGCCGGGTTGGGGGGTCCCACGAGCAGTACTTC
TRBJ2-1 TRBV5-5 TRBD2 many CASSLTSDSYNEQFF TGTGCCAGCAGCCTGACTAGCGATTCCTACAATGAGCAGTTCTTC
TRBJ2-1 TRBV20-1 - - CSAIPGLLRHEQFF TGCAGTGCGATACCGGGTCTCCTTCGGCATGAGCAGTTCTTC
TRBJ1-2 TRBV6-5 - many CASSSPDVGGRIYGYTF TGTGCCAGCAGTTCCCCCGATGTTGGAGGAAGGATCTATGGCTACACCTTC
TRBJ1-1 TRBV6-1 - - CASKRVINTEAFF TGTGCCAGCAAAAGGGTGATTAACACTGAAGCTTTCTTT
TRBJ1-1 TRBV28 TRBD1 - CASSLLPPGQGNTEAFF TGTGCCAGCAGTTTATTGCCCCCAGGACAGGGGAACACTGAAGCTTTCTTT
TRBJ2-7 TRBV6-2/TRBV6-3 TRBD1 few CASSRDRVDEQYF TGTGCCAGCAGCCGGGACAGGGTCGACGAGCAGTACTTC
TRBJ2-7 TRBV7-9 - - CASRERFDSYEQYF TGTGCCAGCCGTGAGCGGTTCGACTCCTACGAGCAGTACTTC
TRBJ2-5 TRBV19 - - CASSRKGTPRETQYF TGTGCCAGTAGTCGGAAAGGGACCCCGAGGGAGACCCAGTACTTC
TRBJ2-3 TRBV20-1 TRBD2 few CSARGLAASTDTQYF TGCAGTGCTAGGGGACTAGCAGCTAGCACAGATACGCAGTATTTT
TRBJ2-1 TRBV5-6 TRBD2 - CASSTPSPTSGAYNEQFF TGTGCCAGCAGCACCCCCTCCCCCACTAGCGGGGCCTACAATGAGCAGTTCTTC
TRBJ2-1 TRBV20-1 TRBD1 few CSVWDRGIMDEQFF TGCAGTGTATGGGACAGGGGGATTATGGATGAGCAGTTCTTC
TRBJ2-1 TRBV28 - few CASSPILKSYNEQFF TGTGCCAGCAGTCCCATACTAAAATCCTACAATGAGCAGTTCTTC
TRBJ1-1 TRBV5-1 - - CASSLFGISAVNTEAFF TGCGCCAGCAGCTTGTTTGGGATATCGGCAGTGAACACTGAAGCTTTCTTT